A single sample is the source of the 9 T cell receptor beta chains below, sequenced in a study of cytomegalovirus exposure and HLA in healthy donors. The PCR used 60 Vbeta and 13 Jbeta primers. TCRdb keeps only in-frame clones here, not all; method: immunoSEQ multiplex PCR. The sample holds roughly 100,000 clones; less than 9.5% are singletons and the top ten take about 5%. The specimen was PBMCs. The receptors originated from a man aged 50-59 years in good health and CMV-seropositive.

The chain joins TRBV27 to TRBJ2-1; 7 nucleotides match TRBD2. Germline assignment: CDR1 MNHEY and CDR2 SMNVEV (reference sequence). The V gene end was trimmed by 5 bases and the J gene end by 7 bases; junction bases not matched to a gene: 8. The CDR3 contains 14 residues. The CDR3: CASSQRTRPNEQFF. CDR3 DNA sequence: TGTGCCAGCAGTCAGAGGACTAGACCTAATGAGCAGTTCTTC.

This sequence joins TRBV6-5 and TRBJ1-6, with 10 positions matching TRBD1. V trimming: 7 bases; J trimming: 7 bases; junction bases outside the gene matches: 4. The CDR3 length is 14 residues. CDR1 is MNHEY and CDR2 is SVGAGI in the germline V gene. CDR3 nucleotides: TGTGCCAGCACCAAGGGACAGGGGAATTCACCCCTCCACTTT. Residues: CASTKGQGNSPLHF.

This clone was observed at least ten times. CDR3 region: CASHSGRASEDTQYF. The CDR3 DNA is TGTGCCAGCCATAGCGGGAGGGCTTCTGAAGATACGCAGTATTTT. The V gene is TRBV2, the J gene TRBJ2-3, with 11 bases that match TRBD2. Trimming at V came to 8 bases and at J to 5 bases, leaving 9 bases not matched to a gene. The CDR3 contains 15 residues. Per the germline V gene, CDR1 is SNHLY and CDR2 is FYNNEI.

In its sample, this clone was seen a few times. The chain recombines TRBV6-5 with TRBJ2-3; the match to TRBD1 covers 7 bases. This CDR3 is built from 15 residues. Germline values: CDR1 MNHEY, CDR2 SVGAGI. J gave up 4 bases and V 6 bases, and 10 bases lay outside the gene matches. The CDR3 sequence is CASRGQTLGADTQYF. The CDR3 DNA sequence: TGTGCCAGCAGGGGACAGACGCTAGGGGCAGATACGCAGTATTTT.

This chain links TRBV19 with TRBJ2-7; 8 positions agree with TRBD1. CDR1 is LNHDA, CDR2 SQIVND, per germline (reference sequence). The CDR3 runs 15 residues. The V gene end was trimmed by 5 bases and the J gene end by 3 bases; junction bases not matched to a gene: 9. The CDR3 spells CASSSRTGRIYEQYF. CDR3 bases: TGTGCCAGTAGTTCCCGGACAGGGAGGATCTACGAGCAGTACTTC.

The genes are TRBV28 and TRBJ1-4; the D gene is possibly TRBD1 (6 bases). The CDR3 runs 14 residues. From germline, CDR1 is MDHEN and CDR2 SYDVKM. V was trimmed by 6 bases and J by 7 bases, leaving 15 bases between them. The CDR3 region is CASRSEQGGEKLFF. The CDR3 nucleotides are TGTGCCAGCAGATCCGAACAGGGCGGTGAAAAACTGTTTTTT. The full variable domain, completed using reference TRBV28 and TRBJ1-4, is DVKVTQSSRYLVKRTGEKVFLECVQDMDHENMFWYRQDPGLGLRLIYFSYDVKMKEKGDIPEGYSVSREKKERFSLILESASTNQTSMYLCASRSEQGGEKLFFGSGTQLSVL.

As DNA, the CDR3 is TGTGCCAGCAGTGAAGCGGCTGGGACTAGAGGGAACATTCAGTACTTC. It translates to CASSEAAGTRGNIQYF. V and J are TRBV6-1 and TRBJ2-4, with 8 bases identical to TRBD2. The CDR3 has 16 amino acids. V gave up 0 bases and J gave up 7 bases; unmatched junction bases: 8. Germline CDR1 and CDR2: MNHNS and SASEGT.

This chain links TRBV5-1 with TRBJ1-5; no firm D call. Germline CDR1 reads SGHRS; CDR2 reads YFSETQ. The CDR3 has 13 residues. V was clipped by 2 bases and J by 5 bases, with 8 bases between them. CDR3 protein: CASSFWPDQPQHF. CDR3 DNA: TGCGCCAGCAGCTTTTGGCCCGATCAGCCCCAGCATTTT.

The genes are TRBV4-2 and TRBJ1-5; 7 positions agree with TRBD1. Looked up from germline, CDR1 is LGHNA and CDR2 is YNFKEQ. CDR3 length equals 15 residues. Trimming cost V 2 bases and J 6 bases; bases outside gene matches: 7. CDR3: CASSQQTGSSQPQHF. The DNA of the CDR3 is TGTGCCAGCAGCCAACAGACAGGGTCGAGTCAGCCCCAGCATTTT.